This TCR beta chain was retrieved from a study of CD8 T cells in Susac syndrome. This clonotype is a singleton in its sample. Random-hexamer reverse transcription was applied to about 0.45 to 1 ug RNA. Amplification of TCR beta CDR3 by immunoSEQ multiplex PCR spanned 54 Vbeta and 13 Jbeta. One entry per CDR3 protein results from TCRdb running MiXCR on the immunoSEQ multiplex PCR reads. The data hold about 430,000 distinct CDR3 sequences, with approximately 85% observed a single time. While CD8+ and CD4+ T cells were isolated negatively, TEMRA cells were enriched by FACS. Germline loops: CDR1 MNHNS, CDR2 SASEGT. CDR3 length equals 17 residues. Losses at the gene ends were 7 bases for V and 5 bases for J; bases not matched to a gene: 19.

The rearrangement joins TRBV6-1 to TRBJ2-5; 7 positions match TRBD1. This receptor was obtained from a human donor with multiple sclerosis. Material for sequencing was CD8+ T cells from PBMCs. The CDR3 spells CASTKVSTGSGGETQYF. The CDR3 region has the DNA TGTGCCAGCACCAAAGTCTCGACAGGGTCGGGCGGGGAGACCCAGTACTTC.